A single sample is the source of the 26 T cell receptor beta chains below, sequenced in a study of blood T cell repertoires in COVID-19. Sequenced by immunoSEQ multiplex PCR; TCRdb stores in-frame clones only, minus some. The data contain 250,000 or so clones, approximately 86% of them singletons. The specimen was PBMCs or T cells enriched from blood (not recorded which). These receptor sequences come from a woman in her forties or fifties who had recovered from COVID-19.

The V gene is TRBV7-9, the J gene TRBJ1-1; TRBD1 matches at 9 bases. The CDR3 has 15 amino acids. V lost 5 bases and J lost 2; bases outside the gene matches: 6. Germline V gives CDR1 SEHNR, CDR2 FQNEAQ (reference sequence). The DNA for the CDR3 is TGTGCCAGCAGCCCCGGGACAGGGCCAAACACTGAAGCTTTCTTT. Its protein product is CASSPGTGPNTEAFF.

The chain recombines TRBV19 with TRBJ2-2; D is unresolved. The CDR3 runs to 15 residues. V dropped 0 bases and J dropped 6 bases, with 11 bases sitting between them. Germline assignment: CDR1 LNHDA and CDR2 SQIVND (reference sequence). CDR3 in amino acids: CASSIELASAGELFF. The CDR3 nucleotides are TGTGCCAGTAGTATAGAGTTAGCTTCCGCCGGGGAGCTGTTTTTT.

This CDR3 reads CASSSSRDSYGYTF. CDR3 coding DNA: TGTGCCAGTAGTTCTTCCCGCGACAGCTATGGCTACACCTTC. The chain is built from TRBV19 and TRBJ1-2, with D possibly being TRBD1 (5 bases). Germline V gene sequence: CDR1 LNHDA, CDR2 SQIVND (reference sequence). V shed 5 bases and J shed 4 bases, with 14 bases lying between them. The CDR3 consists of 14 residues.

This clone came up once. The V call is TRBV10-3, the J call TRBJ2-7; the D is unclear. CDR1 is ENHRY and CDR2 is SYGVKD in the germline V gene. V was pared by 10 bases and J by 2 bases, with 15 bases between. The CDR3 length is 13 residues. The CDR3 loop reads CASAAEGTYEQYF. CDR3 bases: TGTGCCAGTGCCGCGGAAGGCACCTACGAGCAGTACTTC.

The chain recombines TRBV5-1 with TRBJ2-1, with 11 positions matching TRBD2. Unmatched junction bases numbered 8, after V lost 5 bases and J lost 7 bases. Germline loops: CDR1 SGHRS, CDR2 YFSETQ. The CDR3 is made up of 15 amino acids. DNA for the CDR3: TGCGCCAGCAGGAATAGCGGGAGGGCCACGAATGAGCAGTTCTTC. It translates to CASRNSGRATNEQFF.

V usage is TRBV30 and J usage is TRBJ1-5, with D unresolved. V was pared by 2 bases and J by 5 bases, with 10 bases between. Germline V gene lookup returns CDR1 GTSNPN and CDR2 SVGIG (reference sequence). This CDR3 has 13 residues. The CDR3: CAWSSTSHQPQHF. CDR3 nucleotide sequence: TGTGCCTGGAGTTCGACTAGTCATCAGCCCCAGCATTTT.

The chain is built from TRBV28 and TRBJ1-2; TRBD1 aligns across 7 bases. This CDR3 has 15 residues. The J segment lost 0 bases and the V segment lost 3 bases, leaving 4 bases of the junction unmatched. Germline V gene sequence: CDR1 MDHEN, CDR2 SYDVKM. Here the CDR3 reads CASSFFDRANYGYTF. In DNA form, the CDR3 reads TGTGCCAGCAGTTTCTTCGACAGGGCTAACTATGGCTACACCTTC.

This chain's CDR3 is CASSAGVSGNQPQHF. CDR3 in DNA: TGTGCCAGCAGCGCAGGGGTGTCGGGCAATCAGCCCCAGCATTTT. The chain combines TRBV5-4 with TRBJ1-5, with D possibly matching TRBD1 (6 bases). The CDR3 consists of 15 residues. V lost 4 bases and J lost 2, with 13 bases in between. In germline, CDR1 is SGHNT, CDR2 YYREEE (reference sequence).

This clone was recorded only once. The CDR3 here is CATRKTGNTEAFF. The CDR3 DNA is TGTGCCACCAGAAAGACAGGGAACACTGAAGCTTTCTTT. This sequence joins TRBV24-1 and TRBJ1-1; D may be TRBD1 (6 bases). The V end was cut by 7 bases, the J end by 1 base, with 9 bases between. Germline V CDR1 and CDR2: KGHDR, SFDVKD. The CDR3 spans 13 residues.

The V call is TRBV28, the J call TRBJ2-7, with TRBD1 matching over 10 bases. The CDR3 is made up of 15 amino acids. Germline CDR1 reads MDHEN; CDR2 reads SYDVKM. The trim removed 5 bases at V and 1 base at J, leaving 5 bases unmatched. CDR3 DNA: TGTGCCAGCAGTCCCTGGACAGGGGGGTCCTACGAGCAGTACTTC. Translated: CASSPWTGGSYEQYF.

The chain carries TRBV9 and TRBJ2-2; 10 bases match TRBD2. The V segment lost 0 bases and the J segment 5 bases; nucleotides outside the gene matches: 7. The CDR3 has 17 residues. Germline loops: CDR1 SGDLS, CDR2 YYNGEE. The CDR3 region is CASSVALAGVGTGELFF. In DNA, the CDR3 is TGTGCCAGCAGCGTAGCGCTAGCGGGAGTCGGAACCGGGGAGCTGTTTTTT.

The chain recombines TRBV6-5 with TRBJ1-1, with TRBD1 matching over 10 bases. The CDR3 totals 15 residues. From germline, CDR1 is MNHEY and CDR2 SVGAGI. The ends lost 7 bases at V and 3 bases at J; junction bases unmatched: 8. CDR3 region: CASMGTGAGDTEAFF. CDR3 sequence (DNA): TGTGCCAGCATGGGGACAGGGGCCGGGGACACTGAAGCTTTCTTT.

The chain combines TRBV7-2 with TRBJ1-4; 8 nucleotides agree with TRBD1. The CDR3 length is 15 residues. Trimming took 5 bases from V and 10 from J; bases not matched to a gene: 12. CDR1 SGHTA and CDR2 FQGNSA come from the germline V gene. CDR3 residues: CASSQGQAYGGKLFF. CDR3 coding DNA: TGTGCCAGCAGCCAGGGACAGGCTTATGGAGGAAAACTGTTTTTT.

The chain employs TRBV10-1 and TRBJ2-1; 9 nucleotides agree with TRBD2. Trimming cost V 5 bases and J 5 bases; bases outside gene matches: 4. Looked up from germline, CDR1 is WNHNN and CDR2 is SYGVQD (reference sequence). This CDR3 region has 14 residues. The CDR3 sequence is CASSFSGGHNEQFF. CDR3 coding DNA: TGCGCCAGCAGTTTTAGCGGGGGACACAATGAGCAGTTCTTC.

The J gene is TRBJ1-3, the V gene TRBV7-9; 7 bases are a match to TRBD1. The CDR3 extends over 12 amino acids. Losses at the gene ends were 11 bases for V and 2 bases for J; bases not matched to a gene: 3. The V gene's germline CDR1 is SEHNR and CDR2 FQNEAQ (reference sequence). CDR3 DNA: TGTGCCCGTCAGGGGGCTGGAAACACCATATATTTT. Translation: CARQGAGNTIYF.

The V gene is TRBV6-2 or TRBV6-3, the J gene TRBJ2-1, with D unclear. The germline V gene has CDR1 MNHEY and CDR2 SVGEGT. Trimming cost V 6 bases and J 12 bases, with 24 bases left between them. This CDR3 comprises 15 residues. The DNA for the CDR3 is TGTGCCAGCAGCATCCTTGGTTACTCCCCCACCGGGCAGTTCTTC. Translated, it gives CASSILGYSPTGQFF.

This clone was detected a few times. The chain links TRBV10-3 to TRBJ1-1; TRBD1 aligns across 8 bases. Germline CDR1 ENHRY, CDR2 SYGVKD. The CDR3 length is 14 residues. Trimming removed 0 bases from V and 6 bases from J; junction bases left unmatched: 3. CDR3 residues: CAISESTGAPEAFF. The CDR3 region has the DNA TGTGCCATCAGTGAGTCGACAGGGGCGCCTGAAGCTTTCTTT.

V and J are TRBV18 and TRBJ2-5; D unresolved. Between the trimmed V and J ends, which lost 6 bases and 3 bases, there was a span of 11 bases. The CDR3 runs 13 residues. Germline V gives CDR1 KGHSH, CDR2 LQKENI. This CDR3 reads CASSPRLEETQYF. CDR3 sequence (DNA): TGTGCCAGCTCTCCGCGGTTGGAAGAGACCCAGTACTTC.

The chain recombines TRBV7-2 with TRBJ1-5; 8 positions agree with TRBD1. This CDR3 comprises 14 residues. The trim removed 3 bases at V and 2 bases at J, leaving 0 bases unmatched. Germline CDR1 is SGHTA and CDR2 is FQGNSA. The CDR3 region is CASSLDRGNQPQHF. Written as DNA, the CDR3 is TGTGCCAGCAGCTTGGACAGGGGCAATCAGCCCCAGCATTTT.

This clone was found a few times. CDR3 protein: CASEQENYGYTF. The CDR3 DNA reads TGTGCCTCAGAACAGGAGAACTATGGCTACACCTTC. V is TRBV30 and J is TRBJ1-2; D possibly corresponds to TRBD1 (5 bases). The germline V and J ends were trimmed by 7 bases and 2 bases, with 11 bases remaining between them. CDR1 and CDR2 from the germline V gene are GTSNPN and SVGIG (reference sequence). The CDR3 loop spans 12 amino acids.

The chain combines TRBV19 with TRBJ2-7, with a possible D match to TRBD1 (6 bases). V lost 7 bases and J lost 2, with 15 bases in between. CDR3 length equals 14 residues. The germline V gene encodes CDR1 LNHDA and CDR2 SQIVND (reference sequence). DNA of the CDR3: TGTGCCAGTATGGTTGGCAGGGGAGCCTACGAGCAGTACTTC. This gives the protein CASMVGRGAYEQYF.

The chain combines TRBV24-1 with TRBJ2-1; 7 nucleotides match TRBD1. Germline V CDR1 and CDR2: KGHDR, SFDVKD. The CDR3 length is 16 residues. J was trimmed by 6 bases and V by 1 base; bases with no gene match: 8. For the CDR3, the DNA is TGTGCCACCAGTGATTTTGGCCAGGGGGAAATCAATGAGCAGTTCTTC. Protein sequence: CATSDFGQGEINEQFF.

This clone was counted a few times. This chain connects TRBV19 to TRBJ2-2, with 10 bases fitting TRBD2. CDR1 and CDR2 from the germline V gene are LNHDA and SQIVND (reference sequence). The trim removed 3 bases at V and 1 base at J, leaving 8 bases unmatched. CDR3 length equals 18 residues. The CDR3 region is CASSIPSGSLGNTGELFF. DNA of the CDR3: TGTGCCAGTAGTATTCCTAGCGGGAGCTTAGGGAACACCGGGGAGCTGTTTTTT.

This clone showed up many times. The chain employs TRBV11-2 and TRBJ2-2; 11 bases fit TRBD2. The CDR3 consists of 14 residues. V lost 7 bases to trimming and J lost 6 bases; unmatched junction nucleotides: 4. CDR1 SGHAT and CDR2 FQNNGV come from the germline V gene. The CDR3 here is CASTTSGSSGELFF. In DNA form, the CDR3 reads TGTGCCAGCACAACTAGCGGGAGTTCCGGGGAGCTGTTTTTT.

The V gene is TRBV9, the J gene TRBJ2-3; 10 bases map to TRBD2. CDR1 is SGDLS and CDR2 is YYNGEE in the germline V gene. CDR3 length: 17 amino acids. V lost 0 bases, J lost 0 bases, and 4 bases stayed unmatched. The CDR3: CASSVVSSGGSTDTQYF. The CDR3 DNA follows: TGTGCCAGCAGCGTAGTATCTAGCGGGGGTAGCACAGATACGCAGTATTTT.

The chain is built from TRBV18 and TRBJ2-6, with TRBD1 matching 9 bases. J was trimmed by 3 bases and V by 4 bases; bases with no gene match: 7. The CDR3 runs 17 residues. The germline gives CDR1 KGHSH, CDR2 LQKENI. The CDR3 loop is CASSRDRVTYGANVLTF. CDR3 nucleotides: TGTGCCAGCTCACGGGACAGGGTTACATATGGGGCCAACGTCCTGACTTTC.